The T cell receptor beta chain under discussion was sequenced for a study of cytomegalovirus exposure and HLA in healthy donors. Study-wide findings and caveats: Further analysis was carried out later, and it showed several of the most significant clusters appearing linked to common viral pathogens.

Comment on this clone: What it binds is not known.

The length of the CDR3 is 17 residues. J was trimmed by 5 bases and V by 0 bases; bases with no gene match: 14. Germline loops: CDR1 SGDLS, CDR2 YYNGEE. In the PCR, 60 Vbeta and 13 Jbeta primers were used. Method: immunoSEQ multiplex PCR; TCRdb's copy keeps in-frame clones and lacks some. In all, the sample yields approximately 68,000 clones. This clonotype was obtained from a female donor in good health and CMV-seropositive. Source material: PBMCs. The chain carries TRBV9 and TRBJ2-7, with 7 bases fitting TRBD2. The CDR3 is CASSVVRGGDSVHEQYF. The CDR3 DNA is TGTGCCAGCAGCGTAGTTCGGGGAGGGGACTCCGTGCACGAGCAGTACTTC. The full variable domain, in which reference TRBV9 and TRBJ2-7 provide the parts outside the CDR3, is DSGVTQTPKHLITATGQRVTLRCSPRSGDLSVYWYQQSLDQGLQFLIQYYNGEERAKGNILERFSAQQFPDLHSELNLSSLELGDSALYFCASSVVRGGDSVHEQYFGPGTRLTVT.